This record covers a single T cell receptor (beta chain). Its antigen remains unidentified. Germline V gene sequence: CDR1 SNHLY, CDR2 FYNNEI. Trimming removed 3 bases from V and 8 bases from J; junction bases left unmatched: 0. The length of the CDR3 is 11 residues. The data were taken from a study of shared clonotypes between healthy human individuals. Study-wide findings and caveats: When naive CD4 clonotypes were compared across several donors, 4% to 6.5% were shared. Non-shared clonotypes showed lower generation probabilities than clonotypes common to all four donors.

The run depth of the assay was deep. Source study methods: Filtering differed for immunoSEQ, which gave only junction sequences without quality scores. Some clones are missing from TCRdb's copy, which holds only in-frame ones; the method was immunoSEQ multiplex PCR. From that table come the V and J calls and clone size; the DNA was used to work out D and trimming. Of over 2,000,000 clones in the sample, 93% were seen once. Naive CD8 cells lacked CD45RO, underwent positive selection for CCR7 and left out terminally differentiated effector memory CD45RA+ cells. Sequenced input: naive CD8+ T cells from PBMCs. The source of this sequence is a man aged 18 to 35 in good health. Some clones in this sample may be carry-over from other donors' samples. V gene TRBV2 combines with J gene TRBJ1-1; 7 nucleotides agree with TRBD1. CDR3 bases: TGTGCCAGCAGTGACAGGGGGGAAGCTTTCTTT. It is translated as CASSDRGEAFF.